The T cell receptor (beta chain) under discussion was sequenced for a study of cytomegalovirus exposure and HLA in healthy donors. The study, taken as a whole, reports: Published work reported that the classifier diagnosed cytomegalovirus status with high specificity and sensitivity. Per a prior analysis, the majority of TCR beta V segments were productive roughly 87% or roughly 30% of the time. An assumption of roughly uniform sequencing depth across donors underlay the presence/absence analyses.

As to this clone: Its antigen is not known.

In the PCR, 60 Vbeta and 13 Jbeta primers were used. Libraries were prepared by immunoSEQ multiplex PCR; TCRdb keeps only in-frame clonotypes and omits some of them. The table lists 150,000 to 200,000 clones, approximately 80% of them singletons. Sample: PBMCs. The sequence was obtained from a middle-aged woman in good health and CMV-seronegative.

Written as DNA, the CDR3 is TGTGCCAGCAGCGCATCGGACAGGGGAAGAACCGGGGAGCTGTTTTTT. It yields the protein CASSASDRGRTGELFF. The chain couples TRBV9 to TRBJ2-2; TRBD1 matches 9 bases. CDR1 and CDR2 (germline): SGDLS, YYNGEE. The CDR3 spans 16 residues. Germline trimming cut 3 bases from V and 5 bases from J; bases unmatched to any gene: 8. The full variable domain, completed using reference TRBV9 and TRBJ2-2, is DSGVTQTPKHLITATGQRVTLRCSPRSGDLSVYWYQQSLDQGLQFLIQYYNGEERAKGNILERFSAQQFPDLHSELNLSSLELGDSALYFCASSASDRGRTGELFFGEGSRLTVL.